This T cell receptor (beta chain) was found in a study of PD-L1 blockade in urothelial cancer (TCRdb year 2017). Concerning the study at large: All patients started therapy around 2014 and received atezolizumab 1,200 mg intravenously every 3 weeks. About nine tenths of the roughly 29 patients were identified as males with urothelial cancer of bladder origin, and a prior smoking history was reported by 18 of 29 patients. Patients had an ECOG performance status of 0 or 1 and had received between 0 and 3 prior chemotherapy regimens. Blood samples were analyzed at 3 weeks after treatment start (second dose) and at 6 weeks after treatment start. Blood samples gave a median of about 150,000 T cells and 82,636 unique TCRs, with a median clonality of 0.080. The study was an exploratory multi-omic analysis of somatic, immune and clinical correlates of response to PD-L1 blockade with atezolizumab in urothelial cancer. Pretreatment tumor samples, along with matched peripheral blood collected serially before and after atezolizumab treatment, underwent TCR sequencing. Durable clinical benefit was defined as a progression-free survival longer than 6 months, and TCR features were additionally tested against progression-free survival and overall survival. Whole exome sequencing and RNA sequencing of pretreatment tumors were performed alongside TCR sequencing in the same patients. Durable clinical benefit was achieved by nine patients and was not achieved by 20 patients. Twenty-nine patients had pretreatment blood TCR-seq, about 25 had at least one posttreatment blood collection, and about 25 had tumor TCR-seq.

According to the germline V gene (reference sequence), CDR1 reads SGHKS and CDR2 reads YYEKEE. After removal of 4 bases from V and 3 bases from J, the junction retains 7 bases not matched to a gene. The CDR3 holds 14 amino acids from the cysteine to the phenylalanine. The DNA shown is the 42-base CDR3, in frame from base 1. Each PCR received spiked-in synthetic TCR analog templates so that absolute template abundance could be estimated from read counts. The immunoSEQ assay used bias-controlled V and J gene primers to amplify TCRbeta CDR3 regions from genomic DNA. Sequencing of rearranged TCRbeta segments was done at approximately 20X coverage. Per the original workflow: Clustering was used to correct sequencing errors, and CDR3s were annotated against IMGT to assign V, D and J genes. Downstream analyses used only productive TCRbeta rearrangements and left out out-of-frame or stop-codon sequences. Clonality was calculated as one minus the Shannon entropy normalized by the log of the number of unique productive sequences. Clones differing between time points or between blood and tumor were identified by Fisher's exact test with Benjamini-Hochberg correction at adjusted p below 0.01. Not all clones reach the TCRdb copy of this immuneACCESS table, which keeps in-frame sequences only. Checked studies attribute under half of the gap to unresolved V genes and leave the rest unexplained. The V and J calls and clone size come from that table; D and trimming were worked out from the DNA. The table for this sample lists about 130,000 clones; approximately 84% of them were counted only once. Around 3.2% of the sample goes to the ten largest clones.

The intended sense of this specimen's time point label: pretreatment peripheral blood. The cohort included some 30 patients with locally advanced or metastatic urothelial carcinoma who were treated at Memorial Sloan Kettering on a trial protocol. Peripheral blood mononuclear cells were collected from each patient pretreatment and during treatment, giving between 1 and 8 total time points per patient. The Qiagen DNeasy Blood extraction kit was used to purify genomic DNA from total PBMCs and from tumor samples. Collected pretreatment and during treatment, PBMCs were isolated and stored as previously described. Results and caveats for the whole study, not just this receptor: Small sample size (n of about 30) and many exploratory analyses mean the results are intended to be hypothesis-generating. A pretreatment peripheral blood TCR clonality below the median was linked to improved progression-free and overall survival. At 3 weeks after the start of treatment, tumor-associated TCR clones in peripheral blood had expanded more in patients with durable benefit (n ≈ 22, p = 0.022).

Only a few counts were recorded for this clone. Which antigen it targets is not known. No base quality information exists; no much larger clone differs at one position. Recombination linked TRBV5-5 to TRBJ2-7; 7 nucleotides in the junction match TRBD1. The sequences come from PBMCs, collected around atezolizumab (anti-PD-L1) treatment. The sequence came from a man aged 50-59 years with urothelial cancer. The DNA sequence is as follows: TGTGCCAGCAGCCTCCGGGACAGTCTCTACGAGCAGTACTTC. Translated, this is CASSLRDSLYEQYF.